This TCR beta chain stems from a study of blood T cell repertoires in COVID-19. Overall study context: Sample material is recorded as cDNA or gDNA derived from T cells, B-cell-depleted T cells, or PBMCs.

Profiling relied on immunoSEQ multiplex PCR, and the TCRdb table lists in-frame clones only, not all of them. This sample has around 160,000 clones, with 80% to 90% found just once. In germline, CDR1 is KGHDR, CDR2 SFDVKD. The CDR3 totals 15 residues. The V segment lost 4 bases and the J segment 2 bases; nucleotides outside the gene matches: 3. The source of this sequence is an older woman with COVID-19, enrolled during active disease. Sample: peripheral blood. This chain uses TRBV24-1 with TRBJ2-5; TRBD1 matches at 10 bases. CDR3 nucleotide sequence: TGTGCCACCAGTGACTGGACAGGGGGTCAAGAGACCCAGTACTTC. Protein product: CATSDWTGGQETQYF.